This T cell receptor (beta chain) is drawn from a study of T cell responses to AZD1222 COVID-19 vaccine. Germline V CDR1 and CDR2: SGHNT, YYREEE (reference sequence). Trimming cost V 4 bases and J 5 bases, with 13 bases left between them. This CDR3 has 13 residues. TCRdb's table, derived via immunoSEQ multiplex PCR, lists solely in-frame clones and lacks some. Found here are roughly 130,000 clones, approximately 86% of them singletons; the top ten hold approximately 1.6%. This receptor was taken from an adult in good health. The sample here was peripheral blood, taken on day 0 of AZD1222 vaccination. The V call is TRBV5-4, the J call TRBJ2-7, with a possible D match to TRBD1 (6 bases). The CDR3 is CASSPRDNDEQYF. DNA of the CDR3: TGTGCCAGCAGCCCCCGGGACAACGACGAGCAGTACTTC. Based on the CDR3 plus reference TRBV5-4 and TRBJ2-7, the full variable domain is ETGVTQSPTHLIKTRGQQVTLRCSSQSGHNTVSWYQQALGQGPQFIFQYYREEENGRGNFPPRFSGLQFPNYSSELNVNALELDDSALYLCASSPRDNDEQYFGPGTRLTVT.